The next 17 T cell receptor beta chains were all read from a single sample in a study of blood T cell repertoires in COVID-19. TCRdb's table, derived via immunoSEQ multiplex PCR, lists solely in-frame clones and lacks some. The table includes 95,000 to 100,000 clones, around 92% detected once. The sequencing sample was made of peripheral blood. Receptors originate from a man aged 45-60 years with active COVID-19.

The rearrangement joins TRBV3-1 (or the pseudogene TRBV3-2) to TRBJ1-1; possible D gene TRBD1, 5 bases. This CDR3 region has 14 residues. V was shortened by 4 bases and J by 1 base, with 10 bases between the two germline ends. Germline assignment: CDR1 LGHDT and CDR2 YNNKEL (reference sequence). CDR3 protein: CASSLPDRNTEAFF. CDR3 in DNA: TGTGCCAGCAGCCTCCCAGACAGGAACACTGAAGCTTTCTTT.

The V and J genes are TRBV9 and TRBJ2-3, with D hard to call. Trimming removed 4 bases at V and 4 bases at J, with 10 bases between. CDR1 is SGDLS and CDR2 is YYNGEE in the germline V gene. The CDR3 runs to 13 residues. The CDR3: CASSTLSADTQYF. The DNA of the CDR3 is TGTGCCAGCAGCACCCTTAGTGCAGATACGCAGTATTTT.

J is TRBJ2-2 and V is TRBV7-2; tentative D call: TRBD2 (6 bases). V lost 0 bases and J 2 bases, leaving 10 bases between the germline ends. The CDR3 consists of 16 residues. Germline V gene sequence: CDR1 SGHTA, CDR2 FQGNSA. The CDR3 bases are TGTGCCAGCAGCTTAGCGGGAGGTTATAACACCGGGGAGCTGTTTTTT. As protein: CASSLAGGYNTGELFF. The variable domain in full, with the rest retrieved from reference TRBV7-2 and TRBJ2-2, is GAGVSQSPSNKVTEKGKDVELRCDPISGHTALYWYRQSLGQGLEFLIYFQGNSAPDKSGLPSDRFSAERTGGSVSTLTIQRTQQEDSAVYLCASSLAGGYNTGELFFGEGSRLTVL.

This chain links TRBV28 with TRBJ2-2; maybe TRBD2 (6 bases). V shed 2 bases and J shed 7 bases, with 8 bases lying between them. Looked up from germline, CDR1 is MDHEN and CDR2 is SYDVKM. The CDR3 extends over 13 amino acids. The CDR3 is CASSLMGGGELFF. The CDR3 nucleotides read TGTGCCAGCAGTTTAATGGGAGGCGGGGAGCTGTTTTTT.

The gene calls are TRBV5-1 and TRBJ1-1; 7 nucleotides line up with TRBD1. This CDR3 contains 14 residues. Per germline, CDR1 SGHRS and CDR2 YFSETQ. V lost 3 bases and J lost 1; bases outside the gene matches: 3. In nucleotides, the CDR3 is TGCGCCAGCAGCTCACAGGGGACGAACACTGAAGCTTTCTTT. This gives the protein CASSSQGTNTEAFF.

Here the CDR3 reads CASRAAGQGNSPLHF. The CDR3 DNA follows: TGTGCCAGCAGGGCTGCTGGACAGGGAAATTCACCCCTCCACTTT. The chain uses TRBV28 and TRBJ1-6; 8 nucleotides agree with TRBD1. Germline lookup yields CDR1 MDHEN and CDR2 SYDVKM. J gave up 7 bases and V 6 bases, and 8 bases lay outside the gene matches. The CDR3 has 15 residues.

The J gene is TRBJ2-5, the V gene TRBV6-5, with D hard to call. V lost 5 bases and J 5 bases, leaving 15 bases between the germline ends. This CDR3 spans 14 amino acids. Per germline, CDR1 MNHEY and CDR2 SVGAGI. For the CDR3, the DNA is TGTGCCAGCAGTCCCAACTCCCCTCGGGAGACCCAGTACTTC. The encoded protein is CASSPNSPRETQYF.

This chain links TRBV6-5 with TRBJ1-6, with D tentatively TRBD1 (6 bases). V was shortened by 7 bases and J by 10 bases, with 17 bases between the two germline ends. The CDR3 runs 14 residues. CDR1 is MNHEY, CDR2 SVGAGI, per germline. The CDR3 protein is CASNQGRGGSPLHF. In nucleotides, the CDR3 is TGTGCCAGCAACCAGGGGAGGGGAGGATCACCCCTCCACTTT.

The chain carries TRBV28 and TRBJ1-2; the match to TRBD1 covers 7 bases. CDR3 length equals 15 residues. J was trimmed by 4 bases and V by 4 bases; bases with no gene match: 9. From germline, CDR1 is MDHEN and CDR2 SYDVKM. Here the CDR3 reads CASSSPGQWVYGYTF. The CDR3 DNA reads TGTGCCAGCAGTTCTCCGGGACAGTGGGTCTATGGCTACACCTTC.

The rearrangement links TRBV5-8 to TRBJ1-1, with 10 bases fitting TRBD1. The CDR3 loop spans 15 amino acids. J was trimmed by 6 bases and V by 5 bases; bases with no gene match: 10. Germline-derived CDR1 and CDR2 are SGHTS and YDEGEE. CDR3 coding DNA: TGTGCCAGCAGGACTAGACAGGGGGCAGCGGCTGAAGCTTTCTTT. Translation gives CASRTRQGAAAEAFF.

This rearrangement joins TRBV27 to TRBJ1-5, with 9 positions matching TRBD1. The CDR3 is 15 residues long. Germline CDR1 MNHEY, CDR2 SMNVEV (reference sequence). V dropped 3 bases and J dropped 6; count of bases not matched to a gene: 6. The CDR3 DNA is TGTGCCAGCAGTTTTGGGACAGGGTTGGGTCAGCCCCAGCATTTT. Protein product: CASSFGTGLGQPQHF.

CDR3 residues: CASRSPQYGRGLNPQYF. In nucleotides, the CDR3 is TGTGCAAGTCGCTCCCCCCAGTACGGGAGGGGACTGAATCCGCAGTATTTT. This chain uses TRBV12-2 with TRBJ2-3; the table assigns TRBD2, which was not confirmed against the DNA. TRBV12-2 is a listed pseudogene. The CDR3 runs to 17 residues.

The chain has TRBV24-1 and TRBJ2-1; D perhaps matches TRBD1 (6 bases). V was shortened by 4 bases and J by 6 bases, with 12 bases between the two germline ends. The CDR3 runs 14 residues. In germline, CDR1 is KGHDR, CDR2 SFDVKD. The CDR3 sequence: CATSDRSRGNEQFF. The CDR3, as DNA: TGTGCCACCAGTGACCGTAGCAGGGGCAATGAGCAGTTCTTC.

In its sample, this clone was seen once. The V gene is TRBV28, the J gene TRBJ2-7; D remains ambiguous. V shed 4 bases and J shed 2 bases, with 3 bases lying between them. The V gene's germline CDR1 is MDHEN and CDR2 SYDVKM. This CDR3 contains 11 residues. CDR3 amino acids: CASSSAYEQYF. CDR3 DNA: TGTGCCAGCAGTTCAGCCTACGAGCAGTACTTC.

This clone was counted once. The chain is built from TRBV28 and TRBJ1-1; TRBD1 might be the D (6 bases). Germline V lookup: CDR1 MDHEN, CDR2 SYDVKM. The CDR3 sequence is 13 residues long. V was cut by 3 bases and J by 10 bases, with 15 bases left in between. DNA of the CDR3: TGTGCCAGCAGTTTCGGGGGGCAGGCTGGAGCTTTCTTT. Translation gives CASSFGGQAGAFF.

This chain connects TRBV27 to TRBJ2-7; perhaps TRBD1 as D (6 bases). Trimming left V 9 bases short and J 2 bases short, with 23 bases between. This CDR3 contains 16 residues. Germline assignment: CDR1 MNHEY and CDR2 SMNVEV (reference sequence). CDR3 nucleotides: TGTGCCAGGACAGACGGAGTGGAACAGGGCCCCTACGAGCAGTACTTC. It yields the protein CARTDGVEQGPYEQYF.

The rearrangement links TRBV3-1 (or the pseudogene TRBV3-2) to TRBJ2-2; maybe TRBD2 (6 bases). The CDR3 has 15 residues. Germline V gene data show CDR1 as LGHDT and CDR2 as YNNKEL (reference sequence). V was cut by 4 bases and J by 6 bases, with 15 bases left in between. In nucleotides, the CDR3 is TGTGCCAGCAGCCGGGACTCGGTCGGTGCCGGGGAGCTGTTTTTT. It yields the protein CASSRDSVGAGELFF.